The entry below describes one TCR beta chain. The PCR used 60 Vbeta and 13 Jbeta primers. Assay used: immunoSEQ multiplex PCR; TCRdb lists only in-frame clones, some missing. Of around 100,000 clones listed, about 62% are singletons. This sample is drawn from a study of cytomegalovirus exposure and HLA in healthy donors. The CDR3 is 16 amino acids. The germline CDR1 and CDR2 sequences are LNHNV and YYDKDF (reference sequence). The ends were cut back, 1 base at V and 3 bases at J, with 13 bases in the middle. This TCR was recovered from a human donor in good health. The chain employs TRBV15 and TRBJ1-5, with D tentatively TRBD1 (5 bases). What was sequenced was PBMCs. CDR3 coding DNA: TGTGCCACCAGCAGAGTGGTAGCCAGGGTCAATCAGCCCCAGCATTTT. This sequence encodes CATSRVVARVNQPQHF.